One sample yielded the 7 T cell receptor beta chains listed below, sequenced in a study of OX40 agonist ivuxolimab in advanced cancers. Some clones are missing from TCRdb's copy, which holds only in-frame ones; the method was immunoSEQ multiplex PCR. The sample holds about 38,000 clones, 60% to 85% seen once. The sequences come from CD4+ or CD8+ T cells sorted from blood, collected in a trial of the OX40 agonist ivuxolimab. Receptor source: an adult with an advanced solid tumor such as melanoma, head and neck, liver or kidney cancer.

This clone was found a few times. The CDR3 region is CASSETAVNEQFF. DNA for the CDR3: TGTGCCAGCAGTGAAACGGCCGTGAATGAGCAGTTCTTC. V usage is TRBV6-1 and J usage is TRBJ2-1; unclear D gene. The germline V gene encodes CDR1 MNHNS and CDR2 SASEGT. This CDR3 contains 13 residues. The V end lost 2 bases, the J end lost 7 bases, and 9 bases lay between the germline ends.

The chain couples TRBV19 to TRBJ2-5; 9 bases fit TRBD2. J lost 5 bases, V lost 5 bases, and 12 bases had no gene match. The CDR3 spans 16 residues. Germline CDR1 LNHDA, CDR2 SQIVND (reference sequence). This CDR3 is CASSLFGVAGGETQYF. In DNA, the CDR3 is TGTGCCAGTAGTCTCTTCGGGGTGGCGGGAGGGGAGACCCAGTACTTC.

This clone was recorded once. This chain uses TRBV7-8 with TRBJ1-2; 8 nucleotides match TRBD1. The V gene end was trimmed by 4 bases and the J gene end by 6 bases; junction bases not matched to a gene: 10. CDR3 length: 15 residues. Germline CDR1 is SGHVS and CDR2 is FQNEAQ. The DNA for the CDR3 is TGTGCCAGCAGCTCCTCGGGACAGGCTGTGGATGGCTACACCTTC. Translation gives CASSSSGQAVDGYTF.

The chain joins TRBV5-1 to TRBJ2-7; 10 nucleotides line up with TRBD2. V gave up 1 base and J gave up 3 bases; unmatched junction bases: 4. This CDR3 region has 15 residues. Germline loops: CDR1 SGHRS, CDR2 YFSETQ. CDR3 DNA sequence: TGCGCCAGCAGCTTGACTAGCGGGGCCTACTACGAGCAGTACTTC. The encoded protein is CASSLTSGAYYEQYF. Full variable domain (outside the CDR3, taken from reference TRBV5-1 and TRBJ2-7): KAGVTQTPRYLIKTRGQQVTLSCSPISGHRSVSWYQQTPGQGLQFLFEYFSETQRNKGNFPGRFSGRQFSNSRSEMNVSTLELGDSALYLCASSLTSGAYYEQYFGPGTRLTVT.

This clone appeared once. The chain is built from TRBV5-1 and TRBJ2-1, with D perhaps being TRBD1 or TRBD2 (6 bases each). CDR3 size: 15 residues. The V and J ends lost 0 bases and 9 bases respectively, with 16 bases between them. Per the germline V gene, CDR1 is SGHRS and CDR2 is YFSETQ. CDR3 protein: CASSLEGLGGGEQFF. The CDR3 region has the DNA TGCGCCAGCAGCTTGGAGGGGCTAGGAGGGGGTGAGCAGTTCTTC.

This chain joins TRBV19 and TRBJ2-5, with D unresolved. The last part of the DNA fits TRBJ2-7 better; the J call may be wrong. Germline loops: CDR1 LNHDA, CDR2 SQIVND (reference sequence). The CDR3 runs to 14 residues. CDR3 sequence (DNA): TGTGCCAGTAGTTCAGTACCCCTCTCCTACGAGCAGTACTTC. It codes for CASSSVPLSYEQYF.

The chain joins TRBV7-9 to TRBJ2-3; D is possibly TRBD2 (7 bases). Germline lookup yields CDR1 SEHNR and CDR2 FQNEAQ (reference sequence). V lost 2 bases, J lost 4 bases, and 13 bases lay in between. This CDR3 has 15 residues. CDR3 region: CASSLRGAIPDTQYF. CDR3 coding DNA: TGTGCCAGCAGCTTACGGGGGGCAATTCCAGATACGCAGTATTTT.